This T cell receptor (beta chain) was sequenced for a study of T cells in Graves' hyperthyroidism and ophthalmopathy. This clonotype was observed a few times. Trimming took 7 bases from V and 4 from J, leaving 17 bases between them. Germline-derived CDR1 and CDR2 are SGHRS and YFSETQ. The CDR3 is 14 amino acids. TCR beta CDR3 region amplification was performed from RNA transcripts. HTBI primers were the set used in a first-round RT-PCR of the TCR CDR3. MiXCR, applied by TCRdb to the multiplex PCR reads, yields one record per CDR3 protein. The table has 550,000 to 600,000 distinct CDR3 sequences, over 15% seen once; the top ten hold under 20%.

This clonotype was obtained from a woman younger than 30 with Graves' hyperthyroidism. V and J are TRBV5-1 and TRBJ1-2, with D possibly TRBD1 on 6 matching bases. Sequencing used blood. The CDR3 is CASGHRASSYGYTF. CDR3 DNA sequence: TGCGCCAGCGGTCACAGGGCCTCGAGCTATGGCTACACCTTC.